Detailed here is one T cell receptor beta chain. What this receptor recognizes is not known. It has no much larger one-base neighbor in the sample; base qualities were not kept. Library generation was performed with PCR. These reads were obtained on an Illumina HiSeq 2500. To normalize quantification of the TCRbeta repertoire, the TCR libraries were built with molecular barcoding that relied on unique molecular identifiers. The raw public reads went through TCRdb reprocessing: fastp at Q25, MiXCR clone calling, in-frame beta chains kept. Rows with one shared CDR3 protein collapse into an entry with the most common genes and DNA. Recorded for this sample are 250,000 to 350,000 distinct CDR3 sequences; around 25% of them occurred a single time. The leading ten clones occupy roughly 9.7% of the sample. The sample originates from a study of T-cell reconstitution after alpha-beta-depleted transplantation in children (dated by TCRdb to about 2016). About the investigation overall: Using TCR repertoire profiling, the study quantitatively followed how T-cell immune reconstitution unfolded in children after TCRalphabeta/CD19-depleted allogeneic hematopoietic cell transplantation. The full study reports these points: Over the following months the frequencies of hyperexpanded clones went down, and after one year T-cell counts and TCRbeta diversity were mostly credited to newly produced T cells. The high TCRbeta diversity at day 60 in some patients was ascribed to recipient T cells and intrathymic progenitors that had survived conditioning. The apparently early recovery of alphabetaT-cell counts about two months after transplant reportedly depended on only several hundred rapidly expanded clones that came from non-depleted graft cells.

From the germline V gene (reference sequence), CDR1 is SGHAT and CDR2 is FQDESV. V and J are trimmed by 1 base and 2 bases, and the gene matches miss 17 bases of the junction. The CDR3 contains 19 residues, cysteine and phenylalanine counted. Just CDR3 DNA is preserved here, 57 bases in frame from base 1. The treatment or condition label corresponds to: allogeneic hematopoietic cell transplantation with graft depleted of TCRalphabeta T cells and CD19 B cells. Transplant recipients were children who received TCRalphabeta/CD19-depleted allogeneic hematopoietic cell grafts. The origin of this receptor is a male patient between 10 and 17 years old who had a stem cell transplant for acute lymphoblastic leukemia, so the T cells may come from the graft donor. This specimen was PBMCs, mostly from graft donor cells, taken 180 days after TCRalphabeta/CD19-depleted stem cell transplant. The chain joins TRBV11-1 to TRBJ2-7; 7 bases in between match TRBD2. The DNA sequence is TGTGCCAGCAGCTTAGAGGTCGCAGGGAGGGGATCTAGGGCCTACGAGCAGTACTTC. The encoded protein is CASSLEVAGRGSRAYEQYF.